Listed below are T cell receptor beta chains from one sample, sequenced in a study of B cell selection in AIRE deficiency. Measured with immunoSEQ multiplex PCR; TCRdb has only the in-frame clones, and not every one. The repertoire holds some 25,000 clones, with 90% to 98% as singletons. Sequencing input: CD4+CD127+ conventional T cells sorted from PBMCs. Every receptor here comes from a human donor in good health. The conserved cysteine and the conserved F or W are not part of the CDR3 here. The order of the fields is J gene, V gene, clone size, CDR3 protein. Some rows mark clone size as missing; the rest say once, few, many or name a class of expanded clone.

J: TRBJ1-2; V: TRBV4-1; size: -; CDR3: ASSQLSTGGHGYT
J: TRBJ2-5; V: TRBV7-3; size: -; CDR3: ASSLNRGRLETQY
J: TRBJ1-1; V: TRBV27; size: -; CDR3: ASRPNWEATEAF
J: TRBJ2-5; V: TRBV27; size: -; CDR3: ASSATGVGAQY
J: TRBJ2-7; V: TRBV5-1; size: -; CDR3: ASSLSGFGEQY
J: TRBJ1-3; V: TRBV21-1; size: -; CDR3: ASSKARQSPSSGNTIY
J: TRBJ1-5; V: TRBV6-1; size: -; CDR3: ASSEAGLWGISRYSNQPQH
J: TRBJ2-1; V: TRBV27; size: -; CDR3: ASSPKAGGASSYNEQF
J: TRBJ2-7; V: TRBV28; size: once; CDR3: AGQGQTSYEQY
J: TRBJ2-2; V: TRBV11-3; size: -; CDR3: ASSLGKGYTGELF
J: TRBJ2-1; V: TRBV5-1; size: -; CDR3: ASSAGGAGYNEQF
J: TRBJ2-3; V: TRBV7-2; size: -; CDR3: ASSFGALTDTQY
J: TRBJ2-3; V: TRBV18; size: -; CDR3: ASSPLPSTAQGTDTQY
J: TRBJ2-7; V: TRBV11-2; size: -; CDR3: ASSLLDRAGEQY
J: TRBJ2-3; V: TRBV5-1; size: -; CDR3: ASSLGGTDTQY
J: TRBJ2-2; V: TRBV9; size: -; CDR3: ASSPQIGLVAGELF
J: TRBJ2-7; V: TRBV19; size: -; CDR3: ASSLSDGYEQY
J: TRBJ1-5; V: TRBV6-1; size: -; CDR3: ASSEVIGLGRNQPQH
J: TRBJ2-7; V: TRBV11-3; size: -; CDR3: ASSLFPGVYEQY
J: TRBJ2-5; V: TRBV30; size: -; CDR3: AWSSGSGTSDETQY
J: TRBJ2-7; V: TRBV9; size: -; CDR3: ASSVAGRRGHEQY
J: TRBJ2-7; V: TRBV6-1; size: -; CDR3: ASNPSGRGDEQY
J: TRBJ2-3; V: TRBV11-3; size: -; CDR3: ASSSRGASGRRGADTQY
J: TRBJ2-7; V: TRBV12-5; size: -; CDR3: ASGLVHLNYEQY
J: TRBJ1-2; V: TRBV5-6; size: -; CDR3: ASSPTGTHGYT
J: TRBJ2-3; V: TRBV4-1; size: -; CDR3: ASSQDELTDTQY
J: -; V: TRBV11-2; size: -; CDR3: ASSSNRASYEQY
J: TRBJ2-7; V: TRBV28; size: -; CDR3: ASSLTGTVTYEQY
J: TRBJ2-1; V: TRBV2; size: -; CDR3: ASRESSYNEQF
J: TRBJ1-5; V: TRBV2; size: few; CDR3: ASSEVGGAGQPQH
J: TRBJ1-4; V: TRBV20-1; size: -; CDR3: SAKSNEKLF
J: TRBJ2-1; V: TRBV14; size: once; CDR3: ASSHRLAGGLEQF
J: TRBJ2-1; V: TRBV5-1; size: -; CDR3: ASSGASGKGNEQF
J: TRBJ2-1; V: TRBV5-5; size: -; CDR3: ASSSQRTPYNEQF
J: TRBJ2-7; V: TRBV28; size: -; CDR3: ASSAPGQGRYEQY
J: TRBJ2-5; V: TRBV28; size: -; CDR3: ASSLRDRIKSGETQY
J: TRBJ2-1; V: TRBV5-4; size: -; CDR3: ASSTRTSGSLMSYNEQF
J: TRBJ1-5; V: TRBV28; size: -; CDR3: ASIEIGRGLNQPQH
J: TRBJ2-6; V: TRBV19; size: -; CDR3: ASSKTSGANVLT
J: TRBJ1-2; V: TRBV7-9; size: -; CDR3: ASSGGDRGNYGYT
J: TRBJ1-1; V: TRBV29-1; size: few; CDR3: SVQHDSPWGGF
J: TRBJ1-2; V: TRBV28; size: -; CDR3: ASSPPRYLTGGGYGYT
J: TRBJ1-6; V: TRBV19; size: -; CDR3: ATSARGGAYNSPLH
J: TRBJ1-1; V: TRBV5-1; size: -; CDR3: ASSADRVTEAF
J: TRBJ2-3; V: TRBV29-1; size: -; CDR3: SVKGRNTDTQY
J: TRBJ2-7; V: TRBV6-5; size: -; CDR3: ATGLYEQY
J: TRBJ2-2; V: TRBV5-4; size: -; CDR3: ASSSREQGVTGELF
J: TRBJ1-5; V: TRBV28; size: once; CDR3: ASSGTGGDQPQH
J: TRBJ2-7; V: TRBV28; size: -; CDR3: ASSWDTANEQY
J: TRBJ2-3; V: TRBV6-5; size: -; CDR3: ASSRVEGGDTQY
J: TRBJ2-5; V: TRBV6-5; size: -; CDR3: ASSKGLAGPMTQY
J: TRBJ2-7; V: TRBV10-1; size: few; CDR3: ASRWAYSYEQY
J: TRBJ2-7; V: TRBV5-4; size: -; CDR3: ASSPQGTAYEQY
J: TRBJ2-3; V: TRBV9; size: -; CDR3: ASSVAGDTQY
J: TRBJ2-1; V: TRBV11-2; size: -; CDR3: ASSLVSGLKYNEQF